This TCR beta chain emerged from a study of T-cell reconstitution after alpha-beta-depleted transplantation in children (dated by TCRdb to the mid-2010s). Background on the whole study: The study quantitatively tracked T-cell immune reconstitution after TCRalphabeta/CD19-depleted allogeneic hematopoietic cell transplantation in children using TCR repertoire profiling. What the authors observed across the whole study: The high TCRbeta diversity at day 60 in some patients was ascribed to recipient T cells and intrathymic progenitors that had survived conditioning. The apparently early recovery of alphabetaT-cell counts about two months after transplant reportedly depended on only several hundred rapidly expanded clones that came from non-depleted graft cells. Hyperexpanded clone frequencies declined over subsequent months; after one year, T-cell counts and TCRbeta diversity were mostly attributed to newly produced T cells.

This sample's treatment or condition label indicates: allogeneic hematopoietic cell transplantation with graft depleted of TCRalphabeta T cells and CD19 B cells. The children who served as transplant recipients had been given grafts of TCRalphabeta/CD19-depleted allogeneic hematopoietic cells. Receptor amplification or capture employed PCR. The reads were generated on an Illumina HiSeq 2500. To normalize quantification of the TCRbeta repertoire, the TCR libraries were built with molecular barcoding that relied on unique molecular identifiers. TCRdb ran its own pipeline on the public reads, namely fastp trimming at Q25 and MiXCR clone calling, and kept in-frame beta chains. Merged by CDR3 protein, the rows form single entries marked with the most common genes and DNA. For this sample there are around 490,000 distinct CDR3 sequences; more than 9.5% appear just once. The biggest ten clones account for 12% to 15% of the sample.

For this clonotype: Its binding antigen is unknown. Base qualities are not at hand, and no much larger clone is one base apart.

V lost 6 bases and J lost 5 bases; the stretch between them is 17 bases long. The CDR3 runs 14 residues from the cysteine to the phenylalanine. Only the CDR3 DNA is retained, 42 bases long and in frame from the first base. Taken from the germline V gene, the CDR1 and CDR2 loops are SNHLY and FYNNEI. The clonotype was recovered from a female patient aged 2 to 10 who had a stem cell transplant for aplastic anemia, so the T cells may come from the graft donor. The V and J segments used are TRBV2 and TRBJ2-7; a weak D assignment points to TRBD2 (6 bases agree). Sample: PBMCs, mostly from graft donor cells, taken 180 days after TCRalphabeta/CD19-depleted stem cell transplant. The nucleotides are TGTGCCAGCAGATTACTAGCCACAACGAACGAGCAGTACTTC. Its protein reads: CASRLLATTNEQYF.